The rows below give T cell receptor beta chains drawn from one sample of a study of control samples from healthy donors and cancer patients. TCRdb's copy holds only in-frame clones and misses some; the assay was immunoSEQ multiplex PCR. The data contain tens of thousands of clones, around 90% of them singletons. The sequenced sample was blood. These receptors were taken from an older woman in good health. CDR3s include the opening cysteine and the closing phenylalanine or tryptophan. A D gene is named only where the DNA matches it firmly. Size values are once, few and many counts, or a class for expanded clones, and some rows have none.

J gene,D gene,clone size,CDR3 length,V gene,CDR3 DNA,CDR3 protein
TRBJ1-6,-,-,16,TRBV7-2,TGTGCCAGCAGCTTAGGGGGGGTAGCTTATAATTCACCCCTCCACTTT,CASSLGGVAYNSPLHF
TRBJ2-2,-,-,16,TRBV5-1,TGCGCCAGCAGCCAGTCGACAGCCTCGGGCACCGGGGAGCTGTTTTTT,CASSQSTASGTGELFF
TRBJ1-1,-,-,14,TRBV6-1,TGTGCCAGCAGCCAACTCCAGGGGAACACTGAAGCTTTCTTT,CASSQLQGNTEAFF
TRBJ1-6,-,-,13,TRBV11-2,TGTGCCAGCAGCTTCGTGGGGGTTTCACCCCTCCACTTT,CASSFVGVSPLHF
TRBJ1-1,-,-,12,TRBV11-2,TGTGCCAGCAGCTTGGCGAACACTGAAGCTTTCTTT,CASSLANTEAFF
TRBJ2-5,-,-,17,TRBV21-1,TGTGCCAGCAGCAACTCTCTAGCGGGGTGGCCCCAAGAGACCCAGTACTTC,CASSNSLAGWPQETQYF
TRBJ2-2,-,-,12,TRBV5-1,TGCGCCAGCAGCTTGGTCTTCGGGGAGCTGTTTTTT,CASSLVFGELFF
TRBJ2-1,TRBD1,once,15,TRBV7-2,TGTGCCAGCAAGGGGGCGGCCAACTCCTACAATGAGCAGTTCTTC,CASKGAANSYNEQFF
TRBJ1-1,-,-,18,TRBV9,TGTGCCAGCAGCGTAGACCCTCTGGGCCCGGGGCTGAGTCCTGAAGCTTTCTTT,CASSVDPLGPGLSPEAFF
TRBJ1-5,-,-,15,TRBV19,TGTGCCAGTAGTATCTCACAGCCCCTCAATCAGCCCCAGCATTTT,CASSISQPLNQPQHF
TRBJ2-7,TRBD2,-,14,TRBV11-2,TGTGCCAGCAGTCCTCGACTAGCGTCTTACGAGCAGTACTTC,CASSPRLASYEQYF
TRBJ1-2,-,-,13,TRBV18,TGTGCCAGCTCCCTACAGGAAAACTATGGCTACACCTTC,CASSLQENYGYTF
TRBJ2-7,TRBD1,-,14,TRBV19,TGTGCCAGTAGTGTACAGGGGGCGGGGTACGAGCAGTACTTC,CASSVQGAGYEQYF
TRBJ1-5,-,-,15,TRBV2,TGTGCCAGCAGTGAAGCGGATCCCGGGGATCAGCCCCAGCATTTT,CASSEADPGDQPQHF
TRBJ1-3,-,-,15,TRBV7-2,TGTGCCAGCAGCTTAGCGTGGGGGGCTGGAAACACCATATATTTT,CASSLAWGAGNTIYF
TRBJ2-1,-,-,13,TRBV11-3,TGTGCCAGCAGTTTTACTAGAGGTAGGGAGCAGTTCTTC,CASSFTRGREQFF
TRBJ2-7,TRBD1,-,16,TRBV9,TGTGCCAGCAGCGGTCGACCCGGGACAGGGTTCTACGAGCAGTACTTC,CASSGRPGTGFYEQYF
TRBJ1-1,TRBD1,-,12,TRBV5-1,TGCGCCAGCAGCTTGACAGGGGAGGGAGCTTTCTTT,CASSLTGEGAFF
TRBJ1-1,TRBD1,-,18,TRBV19,TGTGCCAGTAGTACTACAGGGGTCATCCCCTCCAAGAACACTGAAGCTTTCTTT,CASSTTGVIPSKNTEAFF
TRBJ2-7,TRBD2,-,11,TRBV20-1,TGCAGTAACGGGGGGGGCTACGAGCAGTACTTC,CSNGGGYEQYF
TRBJ2-3,TRBD2,-,16,TRBV19,TGTGCCAGTAGTATCCTGGCGGGAGGGAGCACAGATACGCAGTATTTT,CASSILAGGSTDTQYF
TRBJ2-5,-,-,15,TRBV7-2,TGTGCCAGCAGCTTAGCCCCGGGACACGGAGAGACCCAGTACTTC,CASSLAPGHGETQYF
TRBJ1-1,-,-,13,TRBV2,TGTGCCAGCAGCCCCCTGGGGAGCACTGAAGCTTTCTTT,CASSPLGSTEAFF
TRBJ2-2,-,-,17,TRBV9,TGTGCCAGCGGCCTGGGGGGGCGGGGAGCGAACACCGGGGAGCTGTTTTTT,CASGLGGRGANTGELFF
TRBJ1-2,-,-,11,TRBV29-1,TGCAGCGCTGGAAGGGTCAGCCCCTACACCTTC,CSAGRVSPYTF
TRBJ1-5,-,-,14,TRBV5-1,TGCGCCAGCAGCGACGGGACACTTGATCAGCCCCAGCATTTT,CASSDGTLDQPQHF
TRBJ1-1,-,-,13,TRBV6-5,TGTGCCAGCAGTTCCCCCTCGGGCACTGAAGCTTTCTTT,CASSSPSGTEAFF